This passage covers 21 T cell receptor beta chains from one sample sequenced in a study of technical replicates of blood from a few donors. The repertoire was sequenced with immunoSEQ multiplex PCR; TCRdb's copy has only in-frame clones and lacks some. The sample holds tens of thousands of clones, around 95% seen once. The sequenced material came from T cells isolated from PBMCs. These receptor sequences come from a human donor in good health.

J is TRBJ2-2 and V is TRBV5-1; 9 bases line up with TRBD2. The CDR3 has 15 amino acids. With V trimmed by 6 bases and J by 6 bases, 9 bases remained unmatched. CDR1 and CDR2 from the germline V gene are SGHRS and YFSETQ. CDR3 sequence (DNA): TGCGCCAGCAAGTTAGCGGGAGAGTATCCCGGGGAGCTGTTTTTT. Translation gives CASKLAGEYPGELFF.

V is TRBV4-1 and J is TRBJ2-2; 7 bases line up with TRBD2. Germline assignment: CDR1 MGHRA and CDR2 YSYEKL. This CDR3 spans 17 amino acids. J lost 1 base, V lost 4 bases, and 9 bases had no gene match. The CDR3 DNA reads as TGCGCCAGCAGCCTTCCGCAGGCTAGCGGGAACACCGGGGAGCTGTTTTTT. It translates to CASSLPQASGNTGELFF.

This chain joins TRBV10-3 and TRBJ1-2, with D possibly matching TRBD1 (5 bases). This CDR3 region has 14 residues. Trimming pared 2 bases from V and 7 bases from J, leaving 14 bases between. Germline V gives CDR1 ENHRY, CDR2 SYGVKD. The CDR3 loop reads CAISEGQGNGGYTF. The CDR3 DNA sequence: TGTGCCATCAGTGAGGGGCAGGGAAATGGTGGCTACACCTTC.

The genes are TRBV7-2 and TRBJ1-3; D remains unclear. This CDR3 comprises 15 residues. With 1 base removed from V and 0 bases from J, the gap between germline ends came to 7 bases. In germline, CDR1 is SGHTA, CDR2 FQGNSA. Here the CDR3 DNA reads TGTGCCAGCAGCTTAGGTGGCACCTCTGGAAACACCATATATTTT. It specifies CASSLGGTSGNTIYF. The complete variable domain, with remaining parts taken from reference TRBV7-2 and TRBJ1-3, reads GAGVSQSPSNKVTEKGKDVELRCDPISGHTALYWYRQSLGQGLEFLIYFQGNSAPDKSGLPSDRFSAERTGGSVSTLTIQRTQQEDSAVYLCASSLGGTSGNTIYFGEGSWLTVV.

The rearrangement joins TRBV7-9 to TRBJ2-7; TRBD2 aligns across 13 bases. The junction had 5 bases not matched to a gene; V was cut back by 5 bases and J by 7 bases. This CDR3 region has 14 residues. CDR1 is SEHNR, CDR2 FQNEAQ, per germline (reference sequence). CDR3 region: CASSPTSGGQEQYF. The DNA of the CDR3 is TGTGCCAGCAGCCCGACTAGCGGGGGGCAAGAGCAGTACTTC.

CDR3 region: CASSPRGTSVYEQYF. CDR3 bases: TGCGCCAGCAGCCCTCGTGGGACTAGCGTCTACGAGCAGTACTTC. The chain employs TRBV4-1 and TRBJ2-7; 10 positions match TRBD2. The CDR3 is 15 amino acids. Trimming at V came to 4 bases and at J to 3 bases, leaving 6 bases not matched to a gene. The germline CDR1 and CDR2 sequences are MGHRA and YSYEKL.

V and J are TRBV7-3 and TRBJ2-2; D gene unclear. The CDR3 loop spans 12 amino acids. Per the germline V gene, CDR1 is SGHTA and CDR2 is FQGTGA. Trimming pared 6 bases from V and 5 bases from J, leaving 7 bases between. The CDR3 sequence: CASSRYTGELFF. CDR3 nucleotide sequence: TGTGCCAGCAGTAGATATACCGGGGAGCTGTTTTTT.

The chain carries TRBV5-1 and TRBJ2-5, with TRBD1 as a possible D gene (6 bases). The CDR3 spans 14 residues. CDR1 SGHRS and CDR2 YFSETQ come from the germline V gene. V was pared by 4 bases and J by 1 base, with 11 bases between. The CDR3, as DNA: TGCGCCAGCAGCACAAGGACAGTCCAAGAGACCCAGTACTTC. It is translated as CASSTRTVQETQYF.

This chain connects TRBV5-1 to TRBJ1-2, with 8 bases matching TRBD1. After removal of 4 bases from V and 8 bases from J, the junction contained 16 bases not matched to a gene. There are 16 residues in the CDR3. Germline loops: CDR1 SGHRS, CDR2 YFSETQ. The CDR3 loop is CASSLRRQGSFQGYTF. CDR3 nucleotides: TGCGCCAGCAGCCTCCGCCGACAGGGGTCTTTTCAGGGCTACACCTTC.

The gene calls are TRBV7-6 and TRBJ2-7, with 9 bases fitting TRBD1. The CDR3 is made up of 16 amino acids. Looked up from germline, CDR1 is SGHVS and CDR2 is FNYEAQ. V trimming: 2 bases; J trimming: 7 bases; junction bases outside the gene matches: 12. The CDR3 region has the DNA TGTGCCAGCAGCTTATCCCCTCCGGGACAGGGACGTGAGCAGTACTTC. It encodes CASSLSPPGQGREQYF.

The V and J genes are TRBV15 and TRBJ2-4; D might be TRBD2 (5 bases). Trimming cost V 3 bases and J 5 bases, with 14 bases left between them. This CDR3 is 15 amino acids long. Germline values: CDR1 LNHNV, CDR2 YYDKDF (reference sequence). In DNA form, the CDR3 reads TGTGCCACCAGCAGCCGGGCAAAGGAGGAAAACATTCAGTACTTC. Amino acids: CATSSRAKEENIQYF.

The chain is built from TRBV27 and TRBJ1-5; tentative D call: TRBD1 (5 bases). CDR1 MNHEY and CDR2 SMNVEV come from the germline V gene (reference sequence). V was trimmed by 5 bases and J by 7 bases, leaving 27 bases between them. The CDR3 has 18 residues. This CDR3 reads CASSPPRGGSSQEQPQHF. Here the CDR3 DNA reads TGTGCCAGCAGTCCCCCCCGGGGGGGGTCCTCCCAGGAACAGCCCCAGCATTTT.

The chain employs TRBV28 and TRBJ1-4, with 7 nucleotides matching TRBD1. The ends lost 4 bases at V and 4 bases at J; junction bases unmatched: 3. The germline V gene has CDR1 MDHEN and CDR2 SYDVKM. The CDR3 has 14 amino acids. CDR3: CASSYGTVNEKLFF. The DNA of the CDR3 is TGTGCCAGCAGTTACGGGACAGTTAATGAAAAACTGTTTTTT.

V gene TRBV11-3 combines with J gene TRBJ2-3; 9 bases fit TRBD2. The CDR3 totals 14 residues. CDR1 and CDR2 (germline): SGHNT, YENEEA. The V segment lost 3 bases and the J segment 3 bases; nucleotides outside the gene matches: 1. CDR3 nucleotides: TGTGCCAGCAGCTTTAGCGGGAGTACAGATACGCAGTATTTT. Protein sequence: CASSFSGSTDTQYF.

The chain joins TRBV7-9 to TRBJ2-1; D unresolved. Trimming stripped 3 bases from V and 8 bases from J, with 5 bases between. Germline V lookup: CDR1 SEHNR, CDR2 FQNEAQ (reference sequence). The CDR3 consists of 11 residues. The CDR3 region has the DNA TGTGCCAGCAGCTTTATTGATGAGCAGTTCTTC. This translates into CASSFIDEQFF. The full variable domain, in which reference TRBV7-9 and TRBJ2-1 provide the parts outside the CDR3, is DTGVSQNPRHKITKRGQNVTFRCDPISEHNRLYWYRQTLGQGPEFLTYFQNEAQLEKSRLLSDRFSAERPKGSFSTLEIQRTEQGDSAMYLCASSFIDEQFFGPGTRLTVL.

This chain joins TRBV5-8 and TRBJ2-7, with D possibly TRBD2 on 7 matching bases. This CDR3 is 15 amino acids long. Germline loops: CDR1 SGHTS, CDR2 YDEGEE. Trimming stripped 0 bases from V and 4 bases from J, with 14 bases between. The CDR3 spells CASSLVQGGLYEQYF. CDR3 nucleotide sequence: TGTGCCAGCAGCTTGGTACAGGGAGGGCTATACGAGCAGTACTTC.

The chain recombines TRBV19 with TRBJ1-5; tentative D call: TRBD1 (5 bases). Between the trimmed V and J ends, which lost 0 bases and 0 bases, there was a span of 18 bases. This CDR3 is built from 19 residues. Per the germline V gene, CDR1 is LNHDA and CDR2 is SQIVND (reference sequence). This CDR3 is CASSIDHEESGYSNQPQHF. In DNA form, the CDR3 reads TGTGCCAGTAGTATAGACCATGAGGAATCAGGGTATAGCAATCAGCCCCAGCATTTT.

This chain joins TRBV29-1 and TRBJ2-5; D is perhaps TRBD2 (5 bases). The germline V gene has CDR1 SQVTM and CDR2 ANQGSEA. CDR3 size: 14 residues. V was pared by 4 bases and J by 7 bases, with 19 bases between. CDR3 nucleotide sequence: TGCAGCGTTGGGACCGGGAATAGCGTGGGGACCCAGTACTTC. This sequence encodes CSVGTGNSVGTQYF.

The genes are TRBV18 and TRBJ1-2, with D possibly matching TRBD1 (6 bases). The germline gives CDR1 KGHSH, CDR2 LQKENI. This CDR3 contains 15 residues. V was shortened by 5 bases and J by 4 bases, with 17 bases between the two germline ends. The CDR3 reads CASSSDSLPFYGYTF. CDR3 DNA sequence: TGTGCCAGCTCATCGGACAGCCTACCGTTCTATGGCTACACCTTC.

The gene calls are TRBV6-5 and TRBJ2-3; no clear D. The CDR3 is made up of 13 amino acids. V was pared by 2 bases and J by 6 bases, with 9 bases between. Germline-derived CDR1 and CDR2 are MNHEY and SVGAGI. CDR3 bases: TGTGCCAGCAGTTACACGGTCTCGGATACGCAGTATTTT. Amino acid sequence: CASSYTVSDTQYF.

In DNA form, the CDR3 reads TGTGCCAGCAGTGAAATTGTGGCAGGGGCGCGGGAGCAGTACTTC. Its protein is CASSEIVAGAREQYF. The rearrangement links TRBV6-1 to TRBJ2-7; a weak D match, TRBD1 (6 bases). CDR3 length equals 15 residues. V dropped 2 bases and J dropped 7 bases, with 18 bases sitting between them. Looked up from germline, CDR1 is MNHNS and CDR2 is SASEGT.